This section outlines one T cell receptor (beta chain) sequence together with its context. As yet, its antigen is unknown. The sample comes from a study of T cell responses to AZD1222 COVID-19 vaccine. Broader study findings: Two doses of AZD1222 preceded a rise in Spike-specific TCR breadth and depth.

Profiled with immunoSEQ multiplex PCR; TCRdb holds only in-frame clones, not every one. The data show 94,000 or so clones, with roughly 87% seen just once and 1.5% to 2% held by the top ten. CDR1 and CDR2 (germline): GTSNPN, SVGIG (reference sequence). This CDR3 comprises 14 residues. Trimming cost V 3 bases and J 0 bases, with 9 bases left between them. The rearrangement joins TRBV30 to TRBJ1-3; no definite D call. This sample comprised peripheral blood, obtained on day 0 of AZD1222 vaccination. The TCR was taken from an adult in good health. CDR3 nucleotide sequence: TGTGCCTGGAGAGCAGGATTCTCTGGAAACACCATATATTTT. Its protein is CAWRAGFSGNTIYF.